This TCR beta chain was sequenced in a study of neurological immune-mediated disorders. Study-wide points: HTLV-1-associated myelopathy showed the most TCR clonal expansion; multiple sclerosis the least, below healthy controls.

Germline loops: CDR1 SQVTM, CDR2 ANQGSEA. CDR3 size: 13 residues. Trimming shortened V by 6 bases and J by 10 bases, and 16 bases separated the two germline ends. TCRdb re-derived calls from the 5' RACE reads in MiXCR, one entry per CDR3 protein. The table shows approximately 89,000 distinct CDR3 sequences, with approximately 4.3% occurring only once. This clonotype was detected many times. The antigen is not known. This sample's time point: longitudinal time-point 3. PBMCs numbering 2 million and stored at -80 C yielded the unsorted libraries. The rearrangement joins TRBV29-1 to TRBJ1-6; D is uncertain. The sequencing input was PBMCs. The TCR was taken from a woman aged 60-70 years with multiple sclerosis. CDR3 sequence (DNA): TGCAGCGTCGGAGCTGGGGTAGGGTCACCCCTCCACTTT. Its protein product is CSVGAGVGSPLHF.